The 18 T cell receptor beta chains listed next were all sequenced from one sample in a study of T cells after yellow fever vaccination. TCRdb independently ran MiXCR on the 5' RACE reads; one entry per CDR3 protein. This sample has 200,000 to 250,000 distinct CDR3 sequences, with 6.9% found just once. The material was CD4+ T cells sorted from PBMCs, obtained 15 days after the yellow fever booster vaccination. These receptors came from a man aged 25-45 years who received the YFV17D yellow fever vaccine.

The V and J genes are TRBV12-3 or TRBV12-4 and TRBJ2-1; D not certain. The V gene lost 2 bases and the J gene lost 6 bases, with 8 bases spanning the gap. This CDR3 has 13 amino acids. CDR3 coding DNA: TGTGCCAGCAGTTTACATGGCGCCAATGAGCAGTTCTTC. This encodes CASSLHGANEQFF.

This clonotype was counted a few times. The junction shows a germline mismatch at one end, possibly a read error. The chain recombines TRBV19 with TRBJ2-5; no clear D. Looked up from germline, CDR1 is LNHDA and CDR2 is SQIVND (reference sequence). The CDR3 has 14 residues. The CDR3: CDQRTLQPQETQYF. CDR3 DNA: TGCGACCAGAGGACGCTTCAACCCCAAGAGACCCAGTACTTC.

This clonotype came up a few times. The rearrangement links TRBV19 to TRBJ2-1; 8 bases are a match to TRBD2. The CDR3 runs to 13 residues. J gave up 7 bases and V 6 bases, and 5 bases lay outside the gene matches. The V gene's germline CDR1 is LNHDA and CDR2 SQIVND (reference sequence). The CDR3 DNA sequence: TGTGCCAGTAGCCGACCGGGGGGGAATGAGCAGTTCTTC. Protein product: CASSRPGGNEQFF.

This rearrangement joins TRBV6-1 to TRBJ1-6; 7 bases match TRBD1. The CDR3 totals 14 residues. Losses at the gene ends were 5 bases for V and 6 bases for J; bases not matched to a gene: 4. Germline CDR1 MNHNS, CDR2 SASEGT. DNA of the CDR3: TGTGCCAGCAGTCAGACAGGGCTTAATTCACCCCTCCACTTT. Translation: CASSQTGLNSPLHF.

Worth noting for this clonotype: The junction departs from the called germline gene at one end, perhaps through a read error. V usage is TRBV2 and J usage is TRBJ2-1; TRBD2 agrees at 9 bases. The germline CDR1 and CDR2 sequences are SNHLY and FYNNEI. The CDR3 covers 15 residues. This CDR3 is CASSEVVVVAGESIF. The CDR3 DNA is TGTGCCAGCAGTGAAGTCGTGGTGGTAGCGGGAGAGTCTATCTTC.

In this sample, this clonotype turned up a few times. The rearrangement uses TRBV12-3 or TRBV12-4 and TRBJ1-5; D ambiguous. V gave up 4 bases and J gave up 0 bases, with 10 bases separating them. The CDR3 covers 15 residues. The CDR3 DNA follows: TGTGCCAGCAGTTCCAGAGACTATAGCAATCAGCCCCAGCATTTT. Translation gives CASSSRDYSNQPQHF.

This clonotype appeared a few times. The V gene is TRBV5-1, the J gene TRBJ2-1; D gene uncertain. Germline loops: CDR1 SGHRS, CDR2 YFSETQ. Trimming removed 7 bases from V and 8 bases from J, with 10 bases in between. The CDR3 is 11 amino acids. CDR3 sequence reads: CASASLYEQFF. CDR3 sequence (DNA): TGCGCCAGCGCCTCATTATATGAGCAGTTCTTC. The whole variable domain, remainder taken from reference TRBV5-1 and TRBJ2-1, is KAGVTQTPRYLIKTRGQQVTLSCSPISGHRSVSWYQQTPGQGLQFLFEYFSETQRNKGNFPGRFSGRQFSNSRSEMNVSTLELGDSALYLCASASLYEQFFGPGTRLTVL.

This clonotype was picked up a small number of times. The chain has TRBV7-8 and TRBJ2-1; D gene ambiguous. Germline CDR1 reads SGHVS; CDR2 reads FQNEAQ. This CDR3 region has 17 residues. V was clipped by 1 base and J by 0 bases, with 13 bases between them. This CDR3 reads CASSLGGWQDSYNEQFF. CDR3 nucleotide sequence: TGTGCCAGCAGCTTAGGGGGTTGGCAGGACTCCTACAATGAGCAGTTCTTC.

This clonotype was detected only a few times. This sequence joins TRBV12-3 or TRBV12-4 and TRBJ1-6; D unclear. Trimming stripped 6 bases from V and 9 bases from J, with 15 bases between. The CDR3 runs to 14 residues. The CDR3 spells CASSQDGSSSPLHF. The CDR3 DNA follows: TGTGCCAGCAGCCAGGACGGGTCGTCTTCACCCCTCCACTTT.

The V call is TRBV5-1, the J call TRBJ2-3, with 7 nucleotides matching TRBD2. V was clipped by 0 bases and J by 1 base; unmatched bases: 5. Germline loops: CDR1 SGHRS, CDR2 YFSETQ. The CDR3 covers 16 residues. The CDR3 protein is CASSLAAAGGTDTQYF. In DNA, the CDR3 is TGCGCCAGCAGCTTGGCAGCGGCGGGGGGCACAGATACGCAGTATTTT.

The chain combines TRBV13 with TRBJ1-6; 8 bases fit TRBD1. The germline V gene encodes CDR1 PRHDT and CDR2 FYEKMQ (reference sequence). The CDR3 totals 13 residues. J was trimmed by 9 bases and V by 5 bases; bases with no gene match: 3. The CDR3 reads CASSKDRVSPLHF. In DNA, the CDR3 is TGTGCCAGCAGCAAGGACAGGGTTTCACCCCTCCACTTT.

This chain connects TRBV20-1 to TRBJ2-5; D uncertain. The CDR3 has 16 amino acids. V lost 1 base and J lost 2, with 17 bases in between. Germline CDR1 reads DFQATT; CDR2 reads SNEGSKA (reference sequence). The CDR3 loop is CSARAPRQPKQETQYF. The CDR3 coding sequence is TGCAGTGCTAGAGCGCCGCGGCAGCCTAAACAAGAGACCCAGTACTTC.

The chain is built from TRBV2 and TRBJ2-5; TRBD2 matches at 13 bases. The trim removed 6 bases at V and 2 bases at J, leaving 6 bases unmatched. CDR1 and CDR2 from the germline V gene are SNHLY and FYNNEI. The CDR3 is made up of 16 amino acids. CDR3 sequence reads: CASSAGLAGWQETQYF. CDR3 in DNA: TGTGCCAGCAGCGCGGGACTAGCGGGATGGCAAGAGACCCAGTACTTC. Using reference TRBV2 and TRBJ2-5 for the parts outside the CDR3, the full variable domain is EPEVTQTPSHQVTQMGQEVILRCVPISNHLYFYWYRQILGQKVEFLVSFYNNEISEKSEIFDDQFSVERPDGSNFTLKIRSTKLEDSAMYFCASSAGLAGWQETQYFGPGTRLLVL.

CDR3 residues: CASSQDTTQETQYF. CDR3 coding DNA: TGTGCCAGCAGCCAAGATACAACACAAGAGACCCAGTACTTC. This chain connects TRBV4-2 to TRBJ2-5; no reliable D call. The V gene's germline CDR1 is LGHNA and CDR2 YNFKEQ. Trimming left V 0 bases short and J 2 bases short, with 7 bases between. This CDR3 has 14 amino acids.

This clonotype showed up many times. CDR3 protein: CSAPRQGVYETQYF. The CDR3 DNA reads as TGCAGTGCTCCAAGACAGGGGGTATATGAGACCCAGTACTTC. The J gene is TRBJ2-5, the V gene TRBV20-1; 9 nucleotides match TRBD1. V lost 5 bases to trimming and J lost 5 bases; unmatched junction nucleotides: 9. The CDR3 is made up of 14 amino acids. Germline values: CDR1 DFQATT, CDR2 SNEGSKA (reference sequence).

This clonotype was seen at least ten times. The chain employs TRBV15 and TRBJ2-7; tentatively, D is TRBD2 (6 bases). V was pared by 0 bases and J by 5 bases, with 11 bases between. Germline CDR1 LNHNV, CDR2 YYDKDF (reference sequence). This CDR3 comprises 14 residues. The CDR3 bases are TGTGCCACCAGCAGAGAACTAGCTTTCCACGAGCAGTACTTC. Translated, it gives CATSRELAFHEQYF.

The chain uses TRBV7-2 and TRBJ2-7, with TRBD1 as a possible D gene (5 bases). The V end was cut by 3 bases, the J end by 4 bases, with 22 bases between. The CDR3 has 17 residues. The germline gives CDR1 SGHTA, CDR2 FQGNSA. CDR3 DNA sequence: TGTGCCAGCAGCTTGGGGCTAGGTCTTTCCCGGATTTACGAGCAGTACTTC. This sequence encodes CASSLGLGLSRIYEQYF.

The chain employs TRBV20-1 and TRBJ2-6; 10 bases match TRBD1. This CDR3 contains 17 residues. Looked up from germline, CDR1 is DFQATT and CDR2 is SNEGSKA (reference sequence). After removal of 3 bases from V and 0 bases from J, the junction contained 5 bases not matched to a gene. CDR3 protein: CSARGTGESSGANVLTF. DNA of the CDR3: TGCAGTGCTAGGGGGACAGGGGAGAGCTCTGGGGCCAACGTCCTGACTTTC.